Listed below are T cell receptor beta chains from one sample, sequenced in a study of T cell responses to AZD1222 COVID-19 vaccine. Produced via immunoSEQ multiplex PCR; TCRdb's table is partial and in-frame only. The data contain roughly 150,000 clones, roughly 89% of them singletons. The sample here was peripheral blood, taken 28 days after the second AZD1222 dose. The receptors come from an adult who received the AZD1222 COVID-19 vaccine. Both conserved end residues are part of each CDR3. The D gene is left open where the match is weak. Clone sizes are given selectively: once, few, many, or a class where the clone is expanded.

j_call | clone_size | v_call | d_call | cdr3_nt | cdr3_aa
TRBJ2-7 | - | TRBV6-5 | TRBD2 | TGTGCCAGCAATCTAGCGGGGGGCCTCGAGCAGTACTTC | CASNLAGGLEQYF
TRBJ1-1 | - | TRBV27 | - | TGTGCCAGCAGTTTAGAGGGCATGAACACTGAAGCTTTCTTT | CASSLEGMNTEAFF
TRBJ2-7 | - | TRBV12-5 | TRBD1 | TGTGCTAGTGGAAGACAGGGGTGGTACGAGCAGTACTTC | CASGRQGWYEQYF
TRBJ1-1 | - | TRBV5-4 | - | TGTGCCAGCAGCCTCCCCTCGGACGGGACTGAAGCTTTCTTT | CASSLPSDGTEAFF
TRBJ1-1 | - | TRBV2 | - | TGTGCCAGCAGAGTGAAAATGAACACTGAAGCTTTCTTT | CASRVKMNTEAFF
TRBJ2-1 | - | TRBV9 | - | TGTGCCAGCAGCGTAGAGGGCCGGGACAATGAGCAGTTCTTC | CASSVEGRDNEQFF
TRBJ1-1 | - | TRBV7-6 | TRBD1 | TGTGCCAGCAGCTTAGAGACAGGGGGTAGGGCTGAAGCTTTCTTT | CASSLETGGRAEAFF
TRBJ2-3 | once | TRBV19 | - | TGTGCCAGTAGCCTCGTTAAGGCTACACAACATACGCAGTATTTT | CASSLVKATQHTQYF
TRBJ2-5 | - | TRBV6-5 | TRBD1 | TGTGCCAGCAGTTCAGTGGGGACAGGGGTAGAGACCCAGTACTTC | CASSSVGTGVETQYF
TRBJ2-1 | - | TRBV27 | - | TGTGCCAGCAAGGAAGGGCGGGGATACAATGAGCAGTTCTTC | CASKEGRGYNEQFF
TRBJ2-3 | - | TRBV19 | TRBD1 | TGTGCCAGTAGTTTAACATTACCGGGACAGCGCACAGATACGCAGTATTTT | CASSLTLPGQRTDTQYF
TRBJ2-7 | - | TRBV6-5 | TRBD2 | TGTGCCAGCAGACGAATTAGCGGGGGGTCCTACGAGCAGTACTTC | CASRRISGGSYEQYF
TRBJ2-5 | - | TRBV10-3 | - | TGTGCCATCAGTGAGTCGGGTGGTAAGGGGACCGAGGAGACCCAGTACTTC | CAISESGGKGTEETQYF
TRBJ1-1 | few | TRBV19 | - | TGTGCCAGTAGTATCCCGGGGTCTAACACTGAAGCTTTCTTT | CASSIPGSNTEAFF
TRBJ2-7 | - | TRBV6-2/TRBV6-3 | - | TGTGCCAGCAGTTACATGGGTACCTACGAGCAGTACTTC | CASSYMGTYEQYF
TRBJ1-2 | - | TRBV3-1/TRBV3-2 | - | TGTGCCAGCAGCCACCGGGATAGGCTATCTGGCTACACCTTC | CASSHRDRLSGYTF
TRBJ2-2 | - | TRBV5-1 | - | TGCGCCAGCAGCACCGGACGGGTCGCGAACACCGGGGAGCTGTTTTTT | CASSTGRVANTGELFF
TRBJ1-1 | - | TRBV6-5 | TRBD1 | TGTGCCAGCAGTTACCGCGGACAGGGTAAAGCTTTCTTT | CASSYRGQGKAFF
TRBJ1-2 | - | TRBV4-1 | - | TGCGCCAGCAGCCAAGATTCGAGGGGGTCCGCTGGCTACACCTTC | CASSQDSRGSAGYTF
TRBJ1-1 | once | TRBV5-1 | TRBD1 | TGCGCCAGCAGCTTGGACCAGGGGGCCGGCACTGAAGCTTTCTTT | CASSLDQGAGTEAFF
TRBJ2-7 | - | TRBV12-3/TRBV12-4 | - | TGTGCCAGCAGTTCCGTCGATCACGAGCAGTACTTC | CASSSVDHEQYF
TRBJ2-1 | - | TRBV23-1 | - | TGCGCCAGCAGTTACAATGGGGAGAGATACAATGAGCAGTTCTTC | CASSYNGERYNEQFF
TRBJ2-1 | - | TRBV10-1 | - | TGCGCCAGCAGTGGAGGGGTGGGGCAGTTCTTC | CASSGGVGQFF
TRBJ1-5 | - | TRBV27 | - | TGTGCCAGCAGTTTATCCTCCACGTTACCTAATCAGCCCCAGCATTTT | CASSLSSTLPNQPQHF
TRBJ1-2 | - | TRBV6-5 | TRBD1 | TGTGCCAGCAGTTACTTAGACAGGGCAAATGGCTACACCTTC | CASSYLDRANGYTF
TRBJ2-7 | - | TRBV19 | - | TGTGCCAGTGGTGCGACAGACGGTGTCTACGAGCAGTACTTC | CASGATDGVYEQYF
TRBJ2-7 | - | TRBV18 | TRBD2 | TGTGCCAGCTCACCACCGCGAGGACTAGCGGTCGTCTACGAGCAGTACTTC | CASSPPRGLAVVYEQYF
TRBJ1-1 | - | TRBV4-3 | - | TGCGCCAGCAGCCAAGATTTGTCAGACCCTGAAGCTTTCTTT | CASSQDLSDPEAFF
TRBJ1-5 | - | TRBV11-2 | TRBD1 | TGTGCCAGCAGCGAACTGACAGGGATCAATCAGCCCCAGCATTTT | CASSELTGINQPQHF
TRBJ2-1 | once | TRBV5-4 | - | TGTGCCAGCAGCTTGGTTGGGGGGTCGGCGTATGAGCAGTTCTTC | CASSLVGGSAYEQFF
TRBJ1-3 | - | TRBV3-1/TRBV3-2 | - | TGTGCCAGCGCGCCCATCCGCTCTGGAAACACCATATATTTT | CASAPIRSGNTIYF
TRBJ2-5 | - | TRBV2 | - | TGTGCCAGCAGTGATAGTGGGGGCCTCCAGTACTTC | CASSDSGGLQYF
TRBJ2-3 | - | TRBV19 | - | TGTGCCAGTAGTATAGGGCCCCGCACCGGAGATACGCAGTATTTT | CASSIGPRTGDTQYF
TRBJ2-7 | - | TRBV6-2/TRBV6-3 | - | TGTGCCAGCAGTTACGATTGGGGTAGCGGTCGTTTGTCAATTGAGCAGTACTTC | CASSYDWGSGRLSIEQYF
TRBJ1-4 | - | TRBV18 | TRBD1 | TGTGCCAGCTCACCGGGACAGCATGGGCGAGAAAAACTGTTTTTT | CASSPGQHGREKLFF
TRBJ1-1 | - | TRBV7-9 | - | TGTGCCAGCAGGGTACGCACTGAAGCTTTCTTT | CASRVRTEAFF
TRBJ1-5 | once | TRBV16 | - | TGTGCCAGCAGCCAATTTGTAACAGGCCTTAGCAATCAGCCCCAGCATTTT | CASSQFVTGLSNQPQHF
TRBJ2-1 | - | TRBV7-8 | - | TGTGCCAGCAGCTCATACGTCTCAACGCAAACCTACAATGAGCAGTTCTTC | CASSSYVSTQTYNEQFF
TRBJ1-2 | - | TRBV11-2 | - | TGTGCCAGCAGTTCCGGGGGGTGGGGAAACTATGGCTACACCTTC | CASSSGGWGNYGYTF
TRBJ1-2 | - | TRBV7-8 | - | TGTGCCAGCAGTCTTACCTCGGACGGATTATTCTATGGCTACACCTTC | CASSLTSDGLFYGYTF
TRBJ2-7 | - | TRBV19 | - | TGTGCCAGTAGTCGTTCCGTCTCCTACGAGCAGTACTTC | CASSRSVSYEQYF
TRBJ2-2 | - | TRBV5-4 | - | TGTGCCAGCAGCTTGGCAGGGCAGGGTCCCACCGGGGAGCTGTTTTTT | CASSLAGQGPTGELFF
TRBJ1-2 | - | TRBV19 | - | TGTGCCAGCATCGGGACCGTCGGGTTAGGAGTCACCTTC | CASIGTVGLGVTF
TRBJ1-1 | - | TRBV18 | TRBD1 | TGTGCCAGCTCACCACCGCAGGGGGGCAGGCGGGCTGAAGCTTTCTTT | CASSPPQGGRRAEAFF
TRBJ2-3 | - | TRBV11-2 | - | TGTGCCAGCAGCCCCCACCGGGCCGGCACAGATACGCAGTATTTT | CASSPHRAGTDTQYF
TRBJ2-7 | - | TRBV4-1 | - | TGCGCCAGCAGCCAAGAGAAGGGTTTTCACGAGCAGTACTTC | CASSQEKGFHEQYF
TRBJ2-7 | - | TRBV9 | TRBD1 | TGTGCCAGCAGCGTATTAGGGGGCGGCTACGAGCAGTACTTC | CASSVLGGGYEQYF
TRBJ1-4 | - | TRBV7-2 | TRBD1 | TGTGCCAGCAGCACCGACACCGACAGGGTTGAAAAACTGTTTTTT | CASSTDTDRVEKLFF
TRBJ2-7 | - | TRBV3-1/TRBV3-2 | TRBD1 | TGTGCCAGCGGACAGGGCCAGACCTACGAGCAGTACTTC | CASGQGQTYEQYF
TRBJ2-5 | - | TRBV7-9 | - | TGTGCCAGCAGGCAAACAGGGATGGAGACCCAGTACTTC | CASRQTGMETQYF
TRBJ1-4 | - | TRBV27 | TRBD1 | TGTGCCAGCAGTTTCGGACAGGGGACTAATGAAAAACTGTTTTTT | CASSFGQGTNEKLFF
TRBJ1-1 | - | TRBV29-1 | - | TGCAGCGTCCAAGAGGGGGGGGTAGGCACTGAAGCTTTCTTT | CSVQEGGVGTEAFF
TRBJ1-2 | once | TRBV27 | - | TGTGCCAGCAGTTTAAGGAGTCCGGCAGGGGCCTTAAACTATGGCTACACCTTC | CASSLRSPAGALNYGYTF
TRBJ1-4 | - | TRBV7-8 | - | TGTGCCAGCAGCTTCGGGACCCGGCAGGCCAAAAATGAAAAACTGTTTTTT | CASSFGTRQAKNEKLFF
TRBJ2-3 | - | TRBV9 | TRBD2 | TGTGCCAGCAGCGGAGGGACTAGCGGAATTTTGGGGGATACGCAGTATTTT | CASSGGTSGILGDTQYF
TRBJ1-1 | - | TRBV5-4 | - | TGTGCCAGCCTTGGGGAACTGAACACTGAAGCTTTCTTT | CASLGELNTEAFF
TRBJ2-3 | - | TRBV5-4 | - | TGTGCCAGCAGCTTGAAAAGGGAACGCACAGATACGCAGTATTTT | CASSLKRERTDTQYF